This is a list of T cell receptor beta chains from one sample in a study of cytomegalovirus exposure and HLA in healthy donors. The protocol was immunoSEQ multiplex PCR, while the TCRdb copy is restricted to in-frame clones and leaves out a portion. There are 150,000 to 180,000 clones in the sample; roughly three quarters occur only once, and around 13% lies in the top ten. Sequences were obtained from PBMCs. These TCRs come from a man aged 25-40 years in good health and CMV-seropositive. CDR3s include the opening cysteine and the closing phenylalanine or tryptophan. A D gene is named only where the DNA matches it firmly. Not all rows give a size; the values are once, few, many and, for expanded clones, a class.

clone size | J gene | D gene | V gene | CDR3 protein | CDR3 DNA
. | TRBJ2-4 | . | TRBV2 | CASKRDGAKNIQYF | TGTGCCAGCAAGAGGGATGGGGCCAAAAACATTCAGTACTTC
. | TRBJ2-7 | . | TRBV27 | CASSLSRLNYEQYF | TGTGCCAGCAGTTTATCGAGACTGAACTACGAGCAGTACTTC
. | TRBJ2-5 | TRBD1 | TRBV30 | CAWSKDRGRWEQYF | TGTGCCTGGAGCAAGGACAGGGGGCGATGGGAGCAGTACTTC
. | TRBJ1-1 | . | TRBV5-6 | CASSFQMNTEAFF | TGTGCCAGCAGCTTTCAGATGAACACTGAAGCTTTCTTT
. | TRBJ2-7 | TRBD1 | TRBV15 | CATSRDGTGGEQYF | TGTGCCACCAGCAGAGACGGGACAGGGGGCGAGCAGTACTTC
. | TRBJ2-7 | TRBD2 | TRBV27 | CASSPAGLAGGCEQYF | TGTGCCAGCAGTCCCGCGGGACTAGCGGGAGGGTGCGAGCAGTACTTC
. | TRBJ1-3 | . | TRBV27 | CASSPGLGNTIYF | TGTGCCAGCAGTCCGGGACTTGGAAACACCATATATTTT
. | TRBJ2-5 | . | TRBV7-9 | CSSSEGTRKIETQYF | TGTTCCAGCAGCGAAGGGACTCGTAAGATAGAGACCCAGTACTTC
. | TRBJ1-5 | TRBD1 | TRBV10-3 | CARKIDRDDQPQHF | TGTGCCAGGAAGATAGACAGGGACGATCAGCCCCAGCATTTT
. | TRBJ2-4 | . | TRBV6-5 | CASSYPGAPF | TGTGCCAGCAGTTACCCAGGCGCTCCCTTC
few | TRBJ2-3 | . | TRBV7-8 | CASSPSGGLTDTQYF | TGTGCCAGCAGCCCAAGCGGAGGGCTGACAGATACGCAGTATTTT
few | TRBJ1-2 | . | TRBV11-2 | CASSLGDYGYTF | TGTGCCAGCAGCCTAGGAGACTATGGCTACACCTTC
. | TRBJ1-2 | . | TRBV19 | CASSIGERELYGYTF | TGTGCCAGTAGTATAGGTGAAAGAGAACTCTATGGCTACACCTTC
. | TRBJ2-2 | TRBD2 | TRBV7-8 | CASSSTPGTSSTGELFF | TGTGCCAGCAGCTCTACCCCCGGGACTAGTTCCACCGGGGAGCTGTTTTTT
. | TRBJ2-2 | . | TRBV5-4 | CASSLAGGTGELFF | TGTGCCAGCAGCTTAGCCGGGGGCACCGGGGAGCTGTTTTTT
. | TRBJ1-4 | . | TRBV7-9 | CASSQDPGGYRGEKLFF | TGTGCCAGCAGCCAAGATCCCGGTGGGTACCGGGGGGAAAAACTGTTTTTT
. | TRBJ1-3 | . | TRBV7-2 | CASSLVGGGNTIYF | TGTGCCAGCAGCTTAGTCGGAGGTGGAAACACCATATATTTT
. | TRBJ2-7 | . | TRBV7-2 | CASSPRVAYEQYF | TGTGCCAGCAGCCCCAGGGTAGCATACGAGCAGTACTTC
. | TRBJ2-7 | TRBD2 | TRBV2 | CASSDYPGRLAGSYEQYF | TGTGCCAGCAGTGATTACCCAGGGAGACTAGCGGGAAGCTACGAGCAGTACTTC
. | TRBJ2-2 | TRBD2 | TRBV27 | CASSPLGGRGTGELFF | TGTGCCAGCAGTCCACTGGGAGGGCGCGGCACCGGGGAGCTGTTTTTT
. | TRBJ2-7 | TRBD2 | TRBV4-1 | CASSATAGGPVEQYF | TGCGCCAGCAGCGCCACAGCGGGAGGGCCCGTCGAGCAGTACTTC
once | TRBJ2-7 | TRBD2 | TRBV4-2 | CASSQELAGSYEQYF | TGTGCCAGCAGCCAAGAGTTAGCGGGGTCCTACGAGCAGTACTTC
. | TRBJ1-4 | TRBD1 | TRBV4-1 | CASSQGRGQVLVEKLFF | TGCGCCAGCAGCCAAGGCAGGGGGCAAGTTCTTGTTGAAAAACTGTTTTTT
. | TRBJ2-1 | . | TRBV28 | CASSRLVRYNEQFF | TGTGCCAGCAGCCGACTAGTGCGGTACAATGAGCAGTTCTTC